This TCR beta chain was sequenced in a study of human T cells and chemical hapten exposure. Study information: 2% DPC applied to an approximately 2 cm by approximately 2 cm arm area sensitized donors.

TCRdb re-derived calls from the RACE reads in MiXCR, one entry per CDR3 protein. The sample lists some 350,000 distinct CDR3 sequences; about 6.3% were seen once. Time point reported: patch test 2, 6 weeks after DPC sensitization. Treatment reported: therapeutic diphenylcyclopropenone sensitization with weekly scalp DPC. This clonotype occurred a few times. The CDR3 has 14 amino acids. The germline V gene encodes CDR1 DFQATT and CDR2 SNEGSKA (reference sequence). The ends were cut back, 0 bases at V and 4 bases at J, with 11 bases in the middle. This TCR was sampled from a woman between 18 and 30 years old with alopecia areata. Some clones in this sample may be carry-over from other donors' samples. The chain carries TRBV20-1 and TRBJ2-3; possibly TRBD2 for D (7 bases). Sequenced here: whole blood, sampled in connection with sensitization to the hapten diphenylcyclopropenone (DPC). The CDR3 DNA sequence: TGCAGTGCTAGAGATGAGGGGGGGTCAGATACGCAGTATTTT. This sequence encodes CSARDEGGSDTQYF.